The clone carrying this TCR beta chain has only a few counts. Its specificity is not known. Profiling of TCR beta VDJ combinations and CDR3 sequences used genomic DNA as template. Each CDR3 protein is one row after TCRdb ran MiXCR on the reads. The sample lists about 470,000 distinct CDR3 sequences, approximately 33% seen once, with 0.8% to 0.85% in the top ten. The data stem from a study of CD8+CD57+ T cells in acquired aplastic anemia. Study observations and caveats: Overlapping CD8+ CDR3 repertoires of patients and controls contained roughly 27 shared sequences.

Individuals selected for sequencing had exhibited CD8+CD57+ cell expansion on flow cytometry. This clonotype originated in a human donor with aplastic anemia. Sequenced: sorted CD4+, CD8+, or CD8+CD57+ T cells (not recorded which) from PBMCs.

CDR3 residues: CASSQADRDFSEAFF. In DNA, the CDR3 is TGTGCCAGTAGTCAAGCCGACCGGGACTTCAGTGAAGCTTTCTTT. J is TRBJ1-1 and V is TRBV19; perhaps TRBD1 as D (5 bases). CDR1 and CDR2 from the germline V gene are LNHDA and SQIVND (reference sequence). V was clipped by 5 bases and J by 7 bases, with 20 bases between them. The CDR3 consists of 15 residues. Full variable domain (outside the CDR3, taken from reference TRBV19 and TRBJ1-1): DGGITQSPKYLFRKEGQNVTLSCEQNLNHDAMYWYRQDPGQGLRLIYYSQIVNDFQKGDIAEGYSVSREKKESFPLTVTSAQKNPTAFYLCASSQADRDFSEAFFGQGTRLTVV.